This T cell receptor beta chain emerged from a study of identical twins. This clonotype was recorded a few times. Template switching (which added a universal primer site) was used, and cDNA carried unique molecular identifiers. TCRdb reprocessed the 5' RACE reads via MiXCR and lists one record per CDR3 protein. The table includes 520,000 or so distinct CDR3 sequences, 22% detected once. The CDR3 runs 15 residues. V trimming: 4 bases; J trimming: 3 bases; junction bases outside the gene matches: 5. The germline gives CDR1 SGHRS, CDR2 YFSETQ. The sample also formed part of further work on T cells expressing NK-cell markers. That source adds: Sorting of alpha-beta TCR T cells alone was achieved in several experiments with an anti-gamma-delta TCR antibody.

This rearrangement joins TRBV5-1 to TRBJ2-3, with 10 bases lining up with TRBD2. The specimen sequenced was CD4+ T cells sorted from blood. This clonotype originated in a woman aged 18-30 years in good health. This CDR3 is CASSPGLAITDTQYF. The CDR3 DNA reads as TGCGCCAGCAGCCCGGGACTAGCGATTACAGATACGCAGTATTTT.